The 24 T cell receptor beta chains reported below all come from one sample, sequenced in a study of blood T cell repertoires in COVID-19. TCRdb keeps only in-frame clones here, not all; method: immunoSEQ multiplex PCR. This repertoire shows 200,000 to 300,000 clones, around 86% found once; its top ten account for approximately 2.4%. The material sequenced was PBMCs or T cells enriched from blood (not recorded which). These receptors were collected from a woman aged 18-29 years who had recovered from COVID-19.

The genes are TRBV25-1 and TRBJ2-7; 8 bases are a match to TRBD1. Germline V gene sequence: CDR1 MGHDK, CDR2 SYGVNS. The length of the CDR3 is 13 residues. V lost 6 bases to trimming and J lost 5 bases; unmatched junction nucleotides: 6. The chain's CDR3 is CASSTGQVNEQYF. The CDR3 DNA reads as TGTGCCAGCAGCACGGGACAGGTGAACGAGCAGTACTTC.

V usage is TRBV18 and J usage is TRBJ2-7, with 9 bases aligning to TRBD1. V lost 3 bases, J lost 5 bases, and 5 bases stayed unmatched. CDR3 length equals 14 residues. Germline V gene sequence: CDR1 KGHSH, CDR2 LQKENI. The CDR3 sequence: CASSPLDRGDEQYF. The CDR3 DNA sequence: TGTGCCAGCTCACCCCTGGACAGGGGTGACGAGCAGTACTTC.

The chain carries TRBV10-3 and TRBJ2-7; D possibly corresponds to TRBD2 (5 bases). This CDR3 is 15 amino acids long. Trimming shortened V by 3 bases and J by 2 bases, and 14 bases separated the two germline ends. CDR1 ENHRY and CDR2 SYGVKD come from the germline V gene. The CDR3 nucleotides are TGTGCCATCAGTGACGACTATAATGAGGCCTACGAGCAGTACTTC. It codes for CAISDDYNEAYEQYF.

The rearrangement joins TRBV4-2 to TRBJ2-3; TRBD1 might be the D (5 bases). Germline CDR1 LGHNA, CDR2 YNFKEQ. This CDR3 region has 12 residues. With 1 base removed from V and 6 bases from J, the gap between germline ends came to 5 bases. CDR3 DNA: TGTGCCAGCAGCCAAGGGGGCGATACGCAGTATTTT. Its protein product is CASSQGGDTQYF.

The CDR3 nucleotides read TGTGCCAGCAGCTTGCAGCGGGGCAGCAACACCGGGGAGCTGTTTTTT. This encodes CASSLQRGSNTGELFF. The rearrangement links TRBV5-4 to TRBJ2-2; 7 nucleotides align to TRBD2. Germline CDR1 reads SGHNT; CDR2 reads YYREEE (reference sequence). V gave up 1 base and J gave up 2 bases; unmatched junction bases: 5. CDR3 length: 16 amino acids.

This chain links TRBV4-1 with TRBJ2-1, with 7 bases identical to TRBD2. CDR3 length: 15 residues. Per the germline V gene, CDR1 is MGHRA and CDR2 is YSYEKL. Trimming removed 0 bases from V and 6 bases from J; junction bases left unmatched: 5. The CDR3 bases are TGCGCCAGCAGCCAAGATTTGGGAGGGATCAATGAGCAGTTCTTC. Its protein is CASSQDLGGINEQFF.

CDR3 bases: TGTGCCAGCAGCCCGAATCGGGTGGGCTCCTACAATGAGCAGTTCTTC. Its protein product is CASSPNRVGSYNEQFF. This rearrangement joins TRBV14 to TRBJ2-1; D gene unclear. This CDR3 has 16 amino acids. Germline CDR1 and CDR2: SGHDN and FVKESK. The germline V and J ends were trimmed by 4 bases and 0 bases, with 13 bases remaining between them.

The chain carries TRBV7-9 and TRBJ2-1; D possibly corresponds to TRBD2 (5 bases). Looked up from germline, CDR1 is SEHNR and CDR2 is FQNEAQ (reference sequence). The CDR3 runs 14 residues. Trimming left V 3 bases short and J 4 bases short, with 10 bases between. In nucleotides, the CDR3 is TGTGCCAGCAGCTTCCAGGACTTATACAATGAGCAGTTCTTC. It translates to CASSFQDLYNEQFF. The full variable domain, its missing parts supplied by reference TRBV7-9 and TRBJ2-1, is DTGVSQNPRHKITKRGQNVTFRCDPISEHNRLYWYRQTLGQGPEFLTYFQNEAQLEKSRLLSDRFSAERPKGSFSTLEIQRTEQGDSAMYLCASSFQDLYNEQFFGPGTRLTVL.

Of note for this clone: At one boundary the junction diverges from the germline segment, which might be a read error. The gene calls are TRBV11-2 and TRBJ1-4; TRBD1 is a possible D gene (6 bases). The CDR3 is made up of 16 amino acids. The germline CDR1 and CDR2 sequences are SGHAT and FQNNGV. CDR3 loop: CASSLPYAGGAGKLFF. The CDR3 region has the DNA TGTGCCAGTAGCTTACCCTATGCGGGGGGGGCGGGAAAACTGTTTTTT.

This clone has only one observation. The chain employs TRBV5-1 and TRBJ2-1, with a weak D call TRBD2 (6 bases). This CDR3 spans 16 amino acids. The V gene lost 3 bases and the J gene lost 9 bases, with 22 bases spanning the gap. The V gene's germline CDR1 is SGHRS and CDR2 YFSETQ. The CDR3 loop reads CASSSTAGTPPTEQFF. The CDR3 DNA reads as TGCGCCAGCAGCTCCACGGCGGGGACCCCGCCGACTGAGCAGTTCTTC.

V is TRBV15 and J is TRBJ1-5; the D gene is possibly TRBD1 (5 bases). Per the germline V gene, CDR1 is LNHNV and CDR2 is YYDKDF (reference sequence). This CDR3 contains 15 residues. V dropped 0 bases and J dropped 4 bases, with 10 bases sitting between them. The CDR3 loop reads CATSRDGQINQPQHF. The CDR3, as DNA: TGTGCCACCAGCAGAGATGGACAAATTAATCAGCCCCAGCATTTT.

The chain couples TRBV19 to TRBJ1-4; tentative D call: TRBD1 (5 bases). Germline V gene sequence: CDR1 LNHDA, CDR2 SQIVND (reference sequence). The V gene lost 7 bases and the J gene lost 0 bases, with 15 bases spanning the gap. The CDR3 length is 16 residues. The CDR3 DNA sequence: TGTGCCAGTACCCTAGGGGCGACAACAACTAATGAAAAACTGTTTTTT. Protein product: CASTLGATTTNEKLFF. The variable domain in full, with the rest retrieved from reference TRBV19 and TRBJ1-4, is DGGITQSPKYLFRKEGQNVTLSCEQNLNHDAMYWYRQDPGQGLRLIYYSQIVNDFQKGDIAEGYSVSREKKESFPLTVTSAQKNPTAFYLCASTLGATTTNEKLFFGSGTQLSVL.

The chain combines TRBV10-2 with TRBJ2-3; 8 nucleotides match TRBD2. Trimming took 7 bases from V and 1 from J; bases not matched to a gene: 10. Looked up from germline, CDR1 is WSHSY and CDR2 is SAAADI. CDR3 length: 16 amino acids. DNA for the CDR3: TGCGCCAGCACCCGAGGACTAGCTGGGGGCACAGATACGCAGTATTTT. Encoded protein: CASTRGLAGGTDTQYF.

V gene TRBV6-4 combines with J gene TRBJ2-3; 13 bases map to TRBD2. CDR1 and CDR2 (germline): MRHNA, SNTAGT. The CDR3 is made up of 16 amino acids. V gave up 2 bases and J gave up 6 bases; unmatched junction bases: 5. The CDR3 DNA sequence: TGTGCCAGCAGTGACGGGGGGACTAGCGGGGTGGATACGCAGTATTTT. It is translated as CASSDGGTSGVDTQYF.

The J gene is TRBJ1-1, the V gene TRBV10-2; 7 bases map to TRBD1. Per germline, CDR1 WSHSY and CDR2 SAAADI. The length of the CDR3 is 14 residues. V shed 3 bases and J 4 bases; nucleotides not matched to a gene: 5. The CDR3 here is CASSERGQSTEAFF. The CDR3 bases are TGCGCCAGCAGTGAAAGGGGACAGTCCACTGAAGCTTTCTTT.

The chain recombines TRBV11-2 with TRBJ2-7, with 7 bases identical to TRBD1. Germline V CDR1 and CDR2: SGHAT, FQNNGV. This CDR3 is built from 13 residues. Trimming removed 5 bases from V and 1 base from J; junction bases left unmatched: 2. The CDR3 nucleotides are TGTGCCAGCAGCAAGACAGGGTCCTACGAGCAGTACTTC. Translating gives CASSKTGSYEQYF.

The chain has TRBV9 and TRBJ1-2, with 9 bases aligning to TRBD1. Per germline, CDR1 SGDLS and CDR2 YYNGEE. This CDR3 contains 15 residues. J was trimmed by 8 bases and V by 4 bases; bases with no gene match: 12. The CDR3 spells CASSISTGGSYGYTF. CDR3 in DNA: TGTGCCAGCAGCATCTCGACAGGGGGATCATACGGCTACACCTTC.

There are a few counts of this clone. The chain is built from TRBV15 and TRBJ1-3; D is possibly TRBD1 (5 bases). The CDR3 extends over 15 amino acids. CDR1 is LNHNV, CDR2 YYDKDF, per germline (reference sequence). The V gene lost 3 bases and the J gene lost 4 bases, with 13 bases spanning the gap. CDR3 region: CATSRPQGGGNTIYF. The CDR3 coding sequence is TGTGCCACCAGCAGGCCCCAGGGCGGAGGAAACACCATATATTTT.

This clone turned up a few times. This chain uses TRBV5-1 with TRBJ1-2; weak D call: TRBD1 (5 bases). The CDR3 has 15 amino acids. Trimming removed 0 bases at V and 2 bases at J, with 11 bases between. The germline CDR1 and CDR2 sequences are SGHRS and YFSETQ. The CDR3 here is CASSLVERQNYGYTF. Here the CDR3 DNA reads TGCGCCAGCAGCTTGGTGGAGAGACAGAACTATGGCTACACCTTC.

CDR3 DNA sequence: TGCAGCGTTGTCAGGGGCCAAGAGACCCAGTACTTC. Translated: CSVVRGQETQYF. J is TRBJ2-5 and V is TRBV29-1, with a possible D match to TRBD1 (6 bases). V shed 4 bases and J shed 1 base, with 7 bases lying between them. The CDR3 is 12 residues long. Germline V CDR1 and CDR2: SQVTM, ANQGSEA.

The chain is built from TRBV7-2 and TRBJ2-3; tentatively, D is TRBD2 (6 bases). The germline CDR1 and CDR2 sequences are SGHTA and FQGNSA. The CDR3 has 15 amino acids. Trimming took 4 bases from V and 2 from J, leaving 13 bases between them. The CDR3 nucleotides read TGTGCCAGCAGCTCGAGGGACTCAAACACAGATACGCAGTATTTT. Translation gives CASSSRDSNTDTQYF.

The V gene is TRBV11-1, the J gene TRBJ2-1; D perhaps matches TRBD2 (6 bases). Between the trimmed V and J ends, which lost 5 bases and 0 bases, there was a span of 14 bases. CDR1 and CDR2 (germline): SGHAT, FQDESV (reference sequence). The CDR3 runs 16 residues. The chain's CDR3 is CASSRELWSSYNEQFF. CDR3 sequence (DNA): TGTGCCAGCAGCCGGGAGTTATGGAGCTCCTACAATGAGCAGTTCTTC.

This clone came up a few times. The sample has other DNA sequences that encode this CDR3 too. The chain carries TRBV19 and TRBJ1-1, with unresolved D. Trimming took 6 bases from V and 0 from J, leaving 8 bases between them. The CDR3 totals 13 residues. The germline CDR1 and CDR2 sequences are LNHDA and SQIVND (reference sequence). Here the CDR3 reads CASSTTVNTEAFF. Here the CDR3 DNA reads TGTGCCAGTAGCACTACTGTGAACACTGAAGCTTTCTTT.

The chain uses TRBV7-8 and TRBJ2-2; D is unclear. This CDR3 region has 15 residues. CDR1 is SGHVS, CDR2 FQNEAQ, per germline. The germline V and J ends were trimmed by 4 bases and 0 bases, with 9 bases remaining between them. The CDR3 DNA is TGTGCCAGCAGCTCGAGAACAGCGAACACCGGGGAGCTGTTTTTT. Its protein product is CASSSRTANTGELFF.